These 6 T cell receptor beta chains came from one sample sequenced in a study of shared clonotypes between healthy human individuals. Libraries were prepared by immunoSEQ multiplex PCR; TCRdb keeps only in-frame clonotypes and omits some of them. The sample contains about 2.1 million clones, just under 95% of which appear only once. The naive CD8 subset, CD45RO-negative cells positively selected for CCR7, excluded terminally differentiated effector memory CD45RA+ cells. Sequencing was carried out using naive CD8+ T cells from PBMCs. These receptors were obtained from a man between 18 and 35 years old in good health. Some clones in this sample may be carry-over from other donors' samples.

The chain uses TRBV28 and TRBJ2-6; D remains ambiguous. This CDR3 region has 14 residues. Looked up from germline, CDR1 is MDHEN and CDR2 is SYDVKM. Between the trimmed V and J ends, which lost 6 bases and 3 bases, there was a span of 9 bases. The CDR3 DNA reads as TGTGCCAGCAGCAGGAAGAGTGGGGCCAACGTCCTGACTTTC. As protein: CASSRKSGANVLTF.

This clone has just one count. The chain has TRBV27 and TRBJ2-7; D might be TRBD2 (5 bases). CDR3 length equals 13 residues. Looked up from germline, CDR1 is MNHEY and CDR2 is SMNVEV (reference sequence). Deletions cut 5 bases from V and 2 bases from J, with 10 bases between. Here the CDR3 reads CASSRAGTYEQYF. DNA for the CDR3: TGTGCCAGCAGTCGCGCCGGGACCTACGAGCAGTACTTC.

The V call is TRBV2, the J call TRBJ2-7; D call uncertain. The V gene lost 7 bases and the J gene lost 1 base, with 14 bases spanning the gap. Germline-derived CDR1 and CDR2 are SNHLY and FYNNEI. The CDR3 extends over 14 amino acids. The CDR3 spells CASKQEPTSYEQYF. CDR3 nucleotide sequence: TGTGCCAGCAAGCAAGAGCCTACTTCCTACGAGCAGTACTTC.

This chain connects TRBV19 to TRBJ2-3; TRBD2 might be the D (7 bases). V was shortened by 0 bases and J by 6 bases, with 16 bases between the two germline ends. The germline V gene encodes CDR1 LNHDA and CDR2 SQIVND (reference sequence). This CDR3 is 16 amino acids long. CDR3 DNA: TGTGCCAGTAGTATAGATGGGGGGGCGAACTCTGATACGCAGTATTTT. Encoded protein: CASSIDGGANSDTQYF. Supplemented by reference TRBV19 and TRBJ2-3, the full variable domain reads DGGITQSPKYLFRKEGQNVTLSCEQNLNHDAMYWYRQDPGQGLRLIYYSQIVNDFQKGDIAEGYSVSREKKESFPLTVTSAQKNPTAFYLCASSIDGGANSDTQYFGPGTRLTVL.

The gene calls are TRBV7-6 and TRBJ2-7; TRBD1 aligns across 9 bases. CDR1 is SGHVS and CDR2 is FNYEAQ in the germline V gene. This CDR3 spans 16 amino acids. Trimming cost V 5 bases and J 6 bases; bases outside gene matches: 14. CDR3 bases: TGTGCCAGCAGCCCCTTGCGGCCGGGACAGGGAGGCGAGCAGTACTTC. Translating it yields CASSPLRPGQGGEQYF. The complete variable domain, with remaining parts taken from reference TRBV7-6 and TRBJ2-7, reads GAGVSQSPRYKVTKRGQDVALRCDPISGHVSLYWYRQALGQGPEFLTYFNYEAQQDKSGLPNDRFSAERPEGSISTLTIQRTEQRDSAMYRCASSPLRPGQGGEQYFGPGTRLTVT.

The chain employs TRBV9 and TRBJ1-1; D is ambiguous. The CDR3 loop spans 14 amino acids. V was shortened by 4 bases and J by 1 base, with 11 bases between the two germline ends. Germline CDR1 and CDR2: SGDLS and YYNGEE. Here the CDR3 reads CASSPRVSNTEAFF. The CDR3 DNA follows: TGTGCCAGCAGCCCCCGAGTCTCGAACACTGAAGCTTTCTTT. Supplemented by reference TRBV9 and TRBJ1-1, the full variable domain reads DSGVTQTPKHLITATGQRVTLRCSPRSGDLSVYWYQQSLDQGLQFLIQYYNGEERAKGNILERFSAQQFPDLHSELNLSSLELGDSALYFCASSPRVSNTEAFFGQGTRLTVV.